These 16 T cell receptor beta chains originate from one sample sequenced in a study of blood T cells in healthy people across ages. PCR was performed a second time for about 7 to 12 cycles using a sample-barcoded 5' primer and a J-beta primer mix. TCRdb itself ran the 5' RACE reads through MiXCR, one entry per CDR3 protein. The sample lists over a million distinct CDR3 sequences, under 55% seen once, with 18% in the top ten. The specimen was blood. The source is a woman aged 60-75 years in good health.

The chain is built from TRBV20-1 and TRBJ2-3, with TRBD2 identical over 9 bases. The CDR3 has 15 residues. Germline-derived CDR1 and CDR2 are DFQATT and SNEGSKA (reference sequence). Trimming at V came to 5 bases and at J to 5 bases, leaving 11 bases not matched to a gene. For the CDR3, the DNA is TGCAGTGCTCGCGCGGGCCAACTAGCGGGAGATACGCAGTATTTT. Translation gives CSARAGQLAGDTQYF.

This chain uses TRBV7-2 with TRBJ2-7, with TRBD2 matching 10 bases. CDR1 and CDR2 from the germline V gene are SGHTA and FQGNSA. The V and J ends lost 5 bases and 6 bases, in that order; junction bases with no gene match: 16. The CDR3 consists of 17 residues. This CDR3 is CASSPVLGLAGVSEQYF. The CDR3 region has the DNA TGTGCCAGCAGCCCAGTCCTGGGGCTAGCGGGAGTTAGCGAGCAGTACTTC.

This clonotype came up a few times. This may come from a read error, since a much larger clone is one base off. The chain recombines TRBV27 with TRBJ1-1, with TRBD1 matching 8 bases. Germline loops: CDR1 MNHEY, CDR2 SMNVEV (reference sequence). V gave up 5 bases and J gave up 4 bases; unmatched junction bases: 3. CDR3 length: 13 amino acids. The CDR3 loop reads CASSRQGSTEAFF. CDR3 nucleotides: TGTGCCAGCAGTCGACAGGGGAGCACTGAAGCTTTCTTT.

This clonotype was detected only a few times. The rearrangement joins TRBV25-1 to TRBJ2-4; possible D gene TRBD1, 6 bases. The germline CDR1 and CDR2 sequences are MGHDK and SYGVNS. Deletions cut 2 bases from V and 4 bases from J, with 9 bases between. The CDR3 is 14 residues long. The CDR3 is CASSESQGKNIQYF. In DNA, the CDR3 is TGTGCCAGCAGTGAAAGCCAGGGGAAAAACATTCAGTACTTC.

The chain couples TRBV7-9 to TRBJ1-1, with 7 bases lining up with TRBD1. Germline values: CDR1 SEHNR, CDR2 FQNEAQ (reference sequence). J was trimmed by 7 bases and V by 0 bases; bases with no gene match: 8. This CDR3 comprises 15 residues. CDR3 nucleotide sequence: TGTGCCAGCAGCTTAGCGAGGGGGCAACGGGATGAAGCTTTCTTT. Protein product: CASSLARGQRDEAFF.

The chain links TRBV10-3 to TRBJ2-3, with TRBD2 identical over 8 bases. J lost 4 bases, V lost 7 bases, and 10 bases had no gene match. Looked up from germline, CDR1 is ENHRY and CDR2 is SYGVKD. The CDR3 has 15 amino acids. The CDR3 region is CAITRNGGASDTQYF. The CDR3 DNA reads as TGTGCCATCACCCGAAACGGGGGGGCCTCAGATACGCAGTATTTT.

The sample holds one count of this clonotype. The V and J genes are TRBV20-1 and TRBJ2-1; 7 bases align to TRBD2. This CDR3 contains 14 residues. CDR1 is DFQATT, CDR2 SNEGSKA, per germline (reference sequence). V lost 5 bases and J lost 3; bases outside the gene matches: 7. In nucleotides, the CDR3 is TGCAGTGCTCAACTAGCGACACACTACAATGAGCAGTTCTTC. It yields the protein CSAQLATHYNEQFF.

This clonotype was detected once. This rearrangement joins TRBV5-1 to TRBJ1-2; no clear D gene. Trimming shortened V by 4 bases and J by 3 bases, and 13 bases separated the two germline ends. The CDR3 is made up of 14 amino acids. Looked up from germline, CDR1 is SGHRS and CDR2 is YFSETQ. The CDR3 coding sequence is TGCGCCAGCAGCCTGGTCGAAAATCACTATGGCTACACCTTC. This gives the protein CASSLVENHYGYTF.

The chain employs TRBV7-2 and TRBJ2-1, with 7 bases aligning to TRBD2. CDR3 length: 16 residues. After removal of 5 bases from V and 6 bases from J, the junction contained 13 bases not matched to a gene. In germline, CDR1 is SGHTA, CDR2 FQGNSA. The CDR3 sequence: CASSKGGAGARNEQFF. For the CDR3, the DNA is TGTGCCAGCAGCAAAGGTGGGGCGGGAGCACGCAATGAGCAGTTCTTC.

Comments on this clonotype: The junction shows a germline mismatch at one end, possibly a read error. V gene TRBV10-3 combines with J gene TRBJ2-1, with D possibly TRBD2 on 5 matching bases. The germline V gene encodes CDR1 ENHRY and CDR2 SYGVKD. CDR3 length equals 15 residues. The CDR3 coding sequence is TGTGCCATCAGTGAGTCTCAGGACTTCTACAAGGAGCAGTTCTTC. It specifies CAISESQDFYKEQFF.

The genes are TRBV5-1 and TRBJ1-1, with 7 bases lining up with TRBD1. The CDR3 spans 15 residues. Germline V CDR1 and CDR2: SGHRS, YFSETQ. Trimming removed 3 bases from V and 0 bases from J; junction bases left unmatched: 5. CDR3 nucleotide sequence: TGCGCCAGCAGCTGGGGACAGCACATGAACACTGAAGCTTTCTTT. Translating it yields CASSWGQHMNTEAFF.

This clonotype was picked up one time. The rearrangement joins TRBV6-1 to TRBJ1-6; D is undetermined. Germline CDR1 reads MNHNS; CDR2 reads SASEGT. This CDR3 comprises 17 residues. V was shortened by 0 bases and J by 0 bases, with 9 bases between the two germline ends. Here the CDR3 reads CASSEAGWSSYNSPLHF. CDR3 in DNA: TGTGCCAGCAGTGAAGCGGGCTGGAGCTCCTATAATTCACCCCTCCACTTT.

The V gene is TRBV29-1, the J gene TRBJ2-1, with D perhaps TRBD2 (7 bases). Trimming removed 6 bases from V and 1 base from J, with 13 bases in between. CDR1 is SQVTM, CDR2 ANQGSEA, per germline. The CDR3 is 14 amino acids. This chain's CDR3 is CSVVGGTSYNEQFF. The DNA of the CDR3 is TGCAGCGTGGTGGGAGGGACATCCTACAATGAGCAGTTCTTC.

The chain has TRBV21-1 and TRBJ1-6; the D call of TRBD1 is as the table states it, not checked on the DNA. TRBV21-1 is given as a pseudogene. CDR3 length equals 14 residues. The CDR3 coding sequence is TGTGCCGGCAGCGGGGGACAGGGAAGTTCACCCCTCCACTTT. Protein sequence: CAGSGGQGSSPLHF.

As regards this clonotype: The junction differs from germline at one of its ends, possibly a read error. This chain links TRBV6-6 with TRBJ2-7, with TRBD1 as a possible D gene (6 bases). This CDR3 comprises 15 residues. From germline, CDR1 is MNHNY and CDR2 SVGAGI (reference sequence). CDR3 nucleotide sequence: TGTGCCAGCAGTTACTCAACAGGGAGTAGGTACGGGCAGTACTTC. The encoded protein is CASSYSTGSRYGQYF.

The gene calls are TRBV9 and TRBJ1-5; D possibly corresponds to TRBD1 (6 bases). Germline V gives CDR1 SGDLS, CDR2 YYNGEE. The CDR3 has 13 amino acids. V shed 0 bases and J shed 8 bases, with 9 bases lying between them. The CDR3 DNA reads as TGTGCCAGCAGCGTAGATGAGGGGGAGCCCCAGCATTTT. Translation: CASSVDEGEPQHF.